Each of the 30 T cell receptor beta chains below was sequenced from the same sample in a study of human T cells and chemical hapten exposure. Noted time point: pre-sensitization, week 0. Treatment reported: therapeutic diphenylcyclopropenone sensitization with weekly scalp DPC. TCRdb re-called the RACE reads through MiXCR, storing one row per CDR3 protein. The sample lists over 300,000 distinct CDR3 sequences, 5% to 6.5% occurring once. The sample consisted of whole blood, taken in connection with sensitization to the hapten diphenylcyclopropenone (DPC). Receptors were obtained from a woman aged 45-59 years with alopecia areata. Some clones in this sample may be carry-over from other donors' samples.

Ten or more counts support this clonotype. The chain uses TRBV20-1 and TRBJ1-1; no definite D call. Trimming shortened V by 2 bases and J by 8 bases, and 18 bases separated the two germline ends. The CDR3 sequence is 14 residues long. The germline gives CDR1 DFQATT, CDR2 SNEGSKA (reference sequence). This chain's CDR3 is CSARPDSHPKEAFF. In nucleotides, the CDR3 is TGCAGTGCTAGACCGGACTCACACCCCAAGGAAGCTTTCTTT.

This clonotype showed up many times. J is TRBJ2-7 and V is TRBV19, with D perhaps TRBD2 (5 bases). Per germline, CDR1 LNHDA and CDR2 SQIVND (reference sequence). V was pared by 4 bases and J by 0 bases, with 13 bases between. This CDR3 comprises 15 residues. The CDR3 DNA reads TGTGCCAGTAGTACAACGGGATGGAGCTCCTACGAGCAGTACTTC. Its translation is CASSTTGWSSYEQYF.

This clonotype was seen ten or more times. The chain carries TRBV3-1 and TRBJ1-5; D remains ambiguous. V dropped 2 bases and J dropped 2 bases, with 13 bases sitting between them. This CDR3 region has 16 residues. Looked up from germline, CDR1 is LGHDT and CDR2 is YNNKEL (reference sequence). The CDR3 spells CASSQTVRGGNQPQHF. CDR3 in DNA: TGTGCCAGCAGCCAAACTGTACGTGGGGGCAATCAGCCCCAGCATTTT.

With respect to this clonotype: This may arise from a read error, as a much more abundant clone is one base away. CDR3 in DNA: TGTGCCAGCAGCCATATGGGGGGCTATCAGCCCCAGCATTTT. Its translation: CASSHMGGYQPQHF. The chain couples TRBV12-3 or TRBV12-4 to TRBJ1-5, with D possibly matching TRBD1 (6 bases). The CDR3 consists of 14 residues. Deletions cut 6 bases from V and 5 bases from J, with 14 bases between.

This clonotype was found many times. This sequence joins TRBV27 and TRBJ1-5; D is undetermined. CDR1 is MNHEY and CDR2 is SMNVEV in the germline V gene (reference sequence). The V end lost 6 bases, the J end lost 1 base, and 7 bases lay between the germline ends. The CDR3 extends over 13 amino acids. CDR3 nucleotides: TGTGCCAGCAGCTTGGGGAGCAATCAGCCCCAGCATTTT. Translation: CASSLGSNQPQHF.

In DNA, the CDR3 is TGTGCCATCACGGGGGTTCCCTTTGGAAACACCATATATTTT. This gives the protein CAITGVPFGNTIYF. V and J are TRBV10-3 and TRBJ1-3, with a tentative D call TRBD1 (5 bases). V lost 7 bases to trimming and J lost 3 bases, with 13 bases between them. CDR1 is ENHRY, CDR2 SYGVKD, per germline. The CDR3 extends over 14 amino acids.

This clonotype has a handful of counts. The chain combines TRBV10-3 with TRBJ2-5; 8 bases are a match to TRBD2. The CDR3 has 18 residues. Germline CDR1 reads ENHRY; CDR2 reads SYGVKD. Losses at the gene ends were 3 bases for V and 1 base for J; bases not matched to a gene: 13. The CDR3 DNA is TGTGCCATCAGTGAAACCGCGGGCGTAGCGGGGCCCCAAGAGACCCAGTACTTC. It codes for CAISETAGVAGPQETQYF.

This clonotype was detected ten times or more. V gene TRBV5-6 combines with J gene TRBJ1-1; tentative D call: TRBD1 (5 bases). The CDR3 totals 15 residues. Per germline, CDR1 SGHDT and CDR2 YYEEEE. V dropped 0 bases and J dropped 7 bases, with 16 bases sitting between them. CDR3 sequence: CASSLVGVVHLEAFF. For the CDR3, the DNA is TGTGCCAGCAGCTTGGTGGGGGTCGTCCACCTTGAAGCTTTCTTT.

This clonotype appeared a few times. This chain links TRBV3-1 with TRBJ2-1; D possibly corresponds to TRBD2 (6 bases). The V end lost 0 bases, the J end lost 2 bases, and 11 bases lay between the germline ends. CDR3 size: 16 residues. Germline CDR1 reads LGHDT; CDR2 reads YNNKEL (reference sequence). DNA of the CDR3: TGTGCCAGCAGCCAAGATCTCCGACTAGCCTACAATGAGCAGTTCTTC. This encodes CASSQDLRLAYNEQFF.

This clonotype was seen ten or more times. The chain joins TRBV30 to TRBJ2-1; TRBD2 aligns across 7 bases. CDR3 length: 15 amino acids. Looked up from germline, CDR1 is GTSNPN and CDR2 is SVGIG (reference sequence). With 2 bases clipped from V and 4 bases from J, the junction kept 8 bases outside the gene matches. The CDR3 here is CAWSYLGGPYNEQFF. The CDR3 coding sequence is TGTGCCTGGAGTTATCTGGGAGGGCCGTACAATGAGCAGTTCTTC.

The chain joins TRBV12-3 or TRBV12-4 to TRBJ1-2, with D unclear. CDR3 length equals 10 residues. Trimming removed 2 bases at V and 6 bases at J, with 1 base between. CDR3 DNA: TGTGCCAGCAGTTTAAATGGCTACACCTTC. Residues: CASSLNGYTF.

There are many counts of this clonotype. The chain recombines TRBV2 with TRBJ2-7; D ambiguous. Trimming stripped 10 bases from V and 4 bases from J, with 14 bases between. Germline CDR1 reads SNHLY; CDR2 reads FYNNEI. The CDR3 spans 12 residues. The CDR3 nucleotides are TGTGCCACCGGTCCCCAGGTGTACGAGCAGTACTTC. Residues: CATGPQVYEQYF.

This clonotype was seen a handful of times. This chain uses TRBV4-1 with TRBJ1-5, with TRBD1 identical over 8 bases. CDR3 size: 15 residues. V was clipped by 1 base and J by 6 bases; unmatched bases: 5. Germline V gene data show CDR1 as MGHRA and CDR2 as YSYEKL. The CDR3 DNA follows: TGCGCCAGCAGCCAAGGCGGACAGGGTGGTCAGCCCCAGCATTTT. It yields the protein CASSQGGQGGQPQHF.

This clonotype occurred many times. This rearrangement joins TRBV6-1 to TRBJ2-5, with unresolved D. The CDR3 extends over 10 amino acids. Germline CDR1 MNHNS, CDR2 SASEGT. The V end lost 7 bases, the J end lost 4 bases, and 4 bases lay between the germline ends. The CDR3, as DNA: TGTGCCAGCATGAGAGAGACCCAGTACTTC. This gives the protein CASMRETQYF.

The DNA for the CDR3 is TGTGCCAGCAGTTCCTCAGCCTCAACCGGAAACACCATATATTTT. It is translated as CASSSSASTGNTIYF. The chain carries TRBV6-5 and TRBJ1-3; D is unclear. Deletions cut 4 bases from V and 4 bases from J, with 14 bases between. Germline assignment: CDR1 MNHEY and CDR2 SVGAGI. CDR3 length: 15 amino acids.

The chain uses TRBV4-1 and TRBJ1-5; 9 nucleotides match TRBD1. The germline gives CDR1 MGHRA, CDR2 YSYEKL. Trimming cost V 2 bases and J 7 bases; bases outside gene matches: 12. CDR3 size: 17 residues. This CDR3 is CASSQSAGQGIWQPQHF. DNA for the CDR3: TGCGCCAGCAGCCAATCTGCGGGACAGGGAATTTGGCAGCCCCAGCATTTT.

V and J are TRBV6-2 or TRBV6-3 and TRBJ1-2; D is possibly TRBD1 (5 bases). Trimming removed 6 bases from V and 4 bases from J, with 21 bases in between. Germline CDR1 is MNHEY and CDR2 is SVGEGT. The CDR3 has 16 amino acids. CDR3 sequence (DNA): TGTGCCAGCAGAGGGGCCTCACAGCCTCCTCCCTATGGCTACACCTTC. Its protein is CASRGASQPPPYGYTF.

The V and J genes are TRBV27 and TRBJ2-7; 7 nucleotides agree with TRBD2. V lost 6 bases to trimming and J lost 0 bases; unmatched junction nucleotides: 14. Germline-derived CDR1 and CDR2 are MNHEY and SMNVEV (reference sequence). The CDR3 contains 17 residues. The DNA of the CDR3 is TGTGCCAGCAGCGCCTGGTCTAGCGGACTAAGCTCCTACGAGCAGTACTTC. It is translated as CASSAWSSGLSSYEQYF.

There are many counts of this clonotype. V and J are TRBV5-6 and TRBJ1-1; D is possibly TRBD1 (5 bases). This CDR3 has 16 amino acids. Trimming left V 4 bases short and J 8 bases short, with 24 bases between. Germline CDR1 and CDR2: SGHDT and YYEEEE. As DNA, the CDR3 is TGTGCCAGCAGCCTTAAACAGGCCCAACTAATACCAGAAGCTTTCTTT. Translation: CASSLKQAQLIPEAFF.

The table lists this clonotype with many counts. J is TRBJ1-6 and V is TRBV6-5, with D possibly being TRBD1 (5 bases). This CDR3 comprises 14 residues. The germline V gene encodes CDR1 MNHEY and CDR2 SVGAGI. The V end lost 5 bases, the J end lost 6 bases, and 11 bases lay between the germline ends. CDR3 sequence reads: CASSPGPPNSPLHF. The CDR3 DNA reads as TGTGCCAGCAGTCCGGGACCGCCTAATTCACCCCTCCACTTT.

The V and J genes are TRBV28 and TRBJ2-5; 12 bases are a match to TRBD2. The germline gives CDR1 MDHEN, CDR2 SYDVKM. Trimming took 7 bases from V and 5 from J; bases not matched to a gene: 8. The CDR3 runs 15 residues. CDR3 protein: CASTPRLAGAETQYF. In nucleotides, the CDR3 is TGTGCCAGCACCCCGAGACTAGCGGGAGCGGAGACCCAGTACTTC.

There are a few counts of this clonotype. The chain is built from TRBV6-2 or TRBV6-3 and TRBJ2-1, with 9 bases lining up with TRBD2. V lost 6 bases to trimming and J lost 0 bases; unmatched junction nucleotides: 12. CDR1 is MNHEY and CDR2 is SVGEGT in the germline V gene. The CDR3 extends over 18 amino acids. This CDR3 reads CASSSDLLAGSSYNEQFF. CDR3 nucleotides: TGTGCCAGCAGCTCCGACCTCCTAGCGGGGAGCTCCTACAATGAGCAGTTCTTC.

This clonotype occurred a few times. The chain joins TRBV6-5 to TRBJ1-2; 12 bases fit TRBD1. With 0 bases clipped from V and 4 bases from J, the junction kept 9 bases outside the gene matches. The germline CDR1 and CDR2 sequences are MNHEY and SVGAGI. This CDR3 comprises 18 residues. The CDR3 nucleotides are TGTGCCAGCAGTTACTCAACCGGGGACAGGGGGCTGTTCTATGGCTACACCTTC. Amino acids: CASSYSTGDRGLFYGYTF.

This clonotype was recorded at least ten times. The J gene is TRBJ2-1, the V gene TRBV7-2; 9 bases fit TRBD1. CDR1 is SGHTA, CDR2 FQGNSA, per germline. This CDR3 spans 15 amino acids. V shed 4 bases, J shed 7 bases, and the junction held 8 bases outside the gene matches. The CDR3 DNA is TGTGCCAGCAGCTGGGTCGGGACAGGGAAAAATGAGCAGTTCTTC. It is translated as CASSWVGTGKNEQFF.

The V and J genes are TRBV10-2 and TRBJ2-1; possible D gene TRBD2, 6 bases. The CDR3 sequence is 16 residues long. The V end was cut by 2 bases, the J end by 3 bases, with 14 bases between. Looked up from germline, CDR1 is WSHSY and CDR2 is SAAADI. Here the CDR3 reads CASSEKGLAFYNEQFF. CDR3 coding DNA: TGCGCCAGCAGTGAGAAGGGGCTAGCGTTCTACAATGAGCAGTTCTTC.

The rearrangement links TRBV30 to TRBJ2-1, with 8 bases that match TRBD2. CDR1 is GTSNPN and CDR2 is SVGIG in the germline V gene (reference sequence). The CDR3 contains 13 residues. V dropped 2 bases and J dropped 9; count of bases not matched to a gene: 6. CDR3 bases: TGTGCCTGGAGTAGGGGACTAGTGGCTGAGCAGTTCTTC. Translated, it gives CAWSRGLVAEQFF.

This clonotype was seen only a few times. The V and J genes are TRBV29-1 and TRBJ1-1; D perhaps matches TRBD1 (6 bases). Germline V lookup: CDR1 SQVTM, CDR2 ANQGSEA. The CDR3 sequence is 12 residues long. V was pared by 6 bases and J by 4 bases, with 12 bases between. As DNA, the CDR3 is TGCAGCGTCAACCCACAGGGCACTGAAGCTTTCTTT. Protein product: CSVNPQGTEAFF. Complete variable domain (other parts from reference TRBV29-1 and TRBJ1-1): SAVISQKPSRDICQRGTSLTIQCQVDSQVTMMFWYRQQPGQSLTLIATANQGSEATYESGFVIDKFPISRPNLTFSTLTVSNMSPEDSSIYLCSVNPQGTEAFFGQGTRLTVV.

This clonotype was detected only a few times. The rearrangement joins TRBV5-1 to TRBJ2-3; TRBD2 might be the D (6 bases). V was pared by 3 bases and J by 1 base, with 18 bases between. Germline V gives CDR1 SGHRS, CDR2 YFSETQ. The CDR3 is 17 amino acids. The CDR3 nucleotides are TGCGCCAGCAGCTATTCCCCCGGCCGACTAGGCACAGATACGCAGTATTTT. Translation: CASSYSPGRLGTDTQYF.

This clonotype was seen repeatedly, ten times or more. As DNA, the CDR3 is TGCGCCAGCAGCCAAGCAAACATGGATGAGCAGTTCTTC. Translating gives CASSQANMDEQFF. This chain uses TRBV4-1 with TRBJ2-1; no reliable D call. V was pared by 1 base and J by 8 bases, with 9 bases between. The CDR3 covers 13 residues. Per germline, CDR1 MGHRA and CDR2 YSYEKL.

Only a few counts were recorded for this clonotype. The chain links TRBV12-3 or TRBV12-4 to TRBJ1-1; 8 bases map to TRBD1. The V segment lost 4 bases and the J segment 5 bases; nucleotides outside the gene matches: 3. CDR3 length: 13 amino acids. The CDR3 is CASSWTGRTEAFF. In DNA form, the CDR3 reads TGTGCCAGCAGTTGGACAGGGCGGACTGAAGCTTTCTTT.